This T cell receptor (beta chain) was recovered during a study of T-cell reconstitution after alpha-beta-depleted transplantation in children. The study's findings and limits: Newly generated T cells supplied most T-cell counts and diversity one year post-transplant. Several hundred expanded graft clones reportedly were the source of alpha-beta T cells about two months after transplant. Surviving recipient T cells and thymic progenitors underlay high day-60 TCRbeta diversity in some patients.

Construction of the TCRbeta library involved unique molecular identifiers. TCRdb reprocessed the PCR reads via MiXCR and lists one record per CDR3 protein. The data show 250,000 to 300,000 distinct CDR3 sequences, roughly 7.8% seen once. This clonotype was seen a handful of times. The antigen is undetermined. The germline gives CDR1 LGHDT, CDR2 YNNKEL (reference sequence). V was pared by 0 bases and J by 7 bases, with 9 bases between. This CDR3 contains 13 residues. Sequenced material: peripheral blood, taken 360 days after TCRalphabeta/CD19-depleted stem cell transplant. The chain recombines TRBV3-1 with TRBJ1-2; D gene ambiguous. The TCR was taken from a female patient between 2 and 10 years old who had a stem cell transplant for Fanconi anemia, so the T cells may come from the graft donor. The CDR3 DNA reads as TGTGCCAGCAGCCAAGATCCTGCGGGTGGCTACACCTTC. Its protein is CASSQDPAGGYTF.